A selection of T cell receptor beta chains follows, all from one sample in a study of glioma-infiltrating T cells after dendritic cell vaccination. The method was immunoSEQ multiplex PCR; TCRdb's version includes in-frame clones alone and lacks a portion of them. Found here are 80,000 to 95,000 clones, 85% of them singletons; the top ten hold about 3.2%. Sequencing used blood, obtained before dendritic cell vaccination. The source of these receptors is a human donor with glioblastoma. CDR3s include the opening cysteine and the closing phenylalanine or tryptophan. A D gene is named only where the DNA matches it firmly. Some rows mark clone size as missing; the rest say once, few, many or name a class of expanded clone.

cdr3_aa: CASSTRAGAEDGYTF; cdr3_nt: TGTGCCAGTAGTACCCGGGCAGGGGCTGAGGATGGCTACACCTTC; v_call: TRBV19; d_call: .; clone_size: once; j_call: TRBJ1-2
cdr3_aa: CASSGWTDNYGYTF; cdr3_nt: TGTGCCAGCAGTGGATGGACAGATAACTATGGCTACACCTTC; v_call: TRBV2; d_call: .; clone_size: .; j_call: TRBJ1-2
cdr3_aa: CASSVLGAAYNEQFF; cdr3_nt: TGTGCCAGCAGTGTTCTAGGAGCCGCCTACAATGAGCAGTTCTTC; v_call: TRBV2; d_call: .; clone_size: .; j_call: TRBJ2-1
cdr3_aa: CAISRASSGANVLTF; cdr3_nt: TGTGCCATTTCGAGGGCTTCCTCTGGGGCCAACGTCCTGACTTTC; v_call: TRBV2; d_call: .; clone_size: .; j_call: TRBJ2-6
cdr3_aa: CASSVKPGGGTGELFF; cdr3_nt: TGTGCCAGCAGCGTAAAGCCGGGAGGGGGGACCGGGGAGCTGTTTTTT; v_call: TRBV9; d_call: TRBD2; clone_size: .; j_call: TRBJ2-2
cdr3_aa: CASSQEGGGGTGYSPLHF; cdr3_nt: TGCGCCAGCAGCCAAGAAGGCGGGGGAGGGACAGGGTATTCACCCCTCCACTTT; v_call: TRBV4-1; d_call: TRBD1; clone_size: .; j_call: TRBJ1-6
cdr3_aa: CSASAGVANIQYF; cdr3_nt: TGCAGCGCATCAGCGGGAGTAGCGAACATTCAGTACTTC; v_call: TRBV29-1; d_call: TRBD2; clone_size: .; j_call: TRBJ2-4
cdr3_aa: CASSLWGQGVETQYF; cdr3_nt: TGCGCCAGCAGCTTGTGGGGGCAGGGGGTGGAGACCCAGTACTTC; v_call: TRBV5-1; d_call: TRBD1; clone_size: .; j_call: TRBJ2-5
cdr3_aa: CASSLEGQGLDTQYF; cdr3_nt: TGCGCCAGCAGCTTGGAAGGACAGGGGTTAGATACGCAGTATTTT; v_call: TRBV5-1; d_call: TRBD1; clone_size: .; j_call: TRBJ2-3
cdr3_aa: CASSLKGLNYGYTF; cdr3_nt: TGTGCCAGCAGCTTAAAGGGGCTAAACTATGGCTACACCTTC; v_call: TRBV7-2; d_call: .; clone_size: few; j_call: TRBJ1-2
cdr3_aa: CASSNTPGQGGGYTF; cdr3_nt: TGCGCCAGCAGCAACACACCGGGACAGGGGGGTGGCTACACCTTC; v_call: TRBV5-1; d_call: TRBD1; clone_size: .; j_call: TRBJ1-2
cdr3_aa: CASSYTTTGLGPQHF; cdr3_nt: TGTGCCAGCAGTTACACCACGACAGGGCTAGGACCCCAGCATTTT; v_call: TRBV6-5; d_call: TRBD1; clone_size: .; j_call: TRBJ1-5
cdr3_aa: CASTGGGRGNEQFF; cdr3_nt: TGTGCCAGCACCGGCGGGGGAAGAGGAAATGAGCAGTTCTTC; v_call: TRBV6-6; d_call: TRBD2; clone_size: .; j_call: TRBJ2-1
cdr3_aa: CASSWGDSSYGYTF; cdr3_nt: TGCGCCAGCAGCTGGGGGGACAGTTCATATGGCTACACCTTC; v_call: TRBV5-1; d_call: TRBD1; clone_size: .; j_call: TRBJ1-2
cdr3_aa: CASSLLERGQGPYEQYF; cdr3_nt: TGTGCCAGCAGTTTACTCGAACGGGGACAGGGACCCTACGAGCAGTACTTC; v_call: TRBV27; d_call: TRBD1; clone_size: .; j_call: TRBJ2-7
cdr3_aa: CASSLGDRGRPRGETQYF; cdr3_nt: TGTGCCAGCAGCTTGGGGGACAGGGGGCGCCCCAGAGGAGAGACCCAGTACTTC; v_call: TRBV5-4; d_call: TRBD1; clone_size: few; j_call: TRBJ2-5
cdr3_aa: CASSERDRAYEQYF; cdr3_nt: TGTGCCAGCAGTGAACGGGACAGGGCCTACGAGCAGTACTTC; v_call: TRBV2; d_call: TRBD1; clone_size: once; j_call: TRBJ2-7
cdr3_aa: CTSSQVRGSGGLRRYEQYF; cdr3_nt: TGCACCAGCAGCCAAGTTAGGGGGTCAGGAGGTCTCCGACGATACGAGCAGTACTTC; v_call: TRBV1; d_call: .; clone_size: once; j_call: TRBJ2-7
cdr3_aa: CASGLVSGRGLEKLFF; cdr3_nt: TGTGCTAGTGGTTTGGTATCGGGCAGGGGGCTTGAAAAACTGTTTTTT; v_call: TRBV12-5; d_call: TRBD1; clone_size: few; j_call: TRBJ1-4
cdr3_aa: CASHLSALRGNTIYF; cdr3_nt: TGTGCCAGCCACCTATCAGCGCTTAGAGGAAACACCATATATTTT; v_call: TRBV5-5; d_call: .; clone_size: .; j_call: TRBJ1-3
cdr3_aa: CASGVGGAGTDTQYF; cdr3_nt: TGCGCCAGCGGAGTGGGGGGGGCAGGCACAGATACGCAGTATTTT; v_call: TRBV5-1; d_call: .; clone_size: .; j_call: TRBJ2-3
cdr3_aa: CASSLEGEGYNEQFF; cdr3_nt: TGTGCCAGCAGCTTAGAGGGGGAGGGATACAATGAGCAGTTCTTC; v_call: TRBV7-9; d_call: .; clone_size: once; j_call: TRBJ2-1